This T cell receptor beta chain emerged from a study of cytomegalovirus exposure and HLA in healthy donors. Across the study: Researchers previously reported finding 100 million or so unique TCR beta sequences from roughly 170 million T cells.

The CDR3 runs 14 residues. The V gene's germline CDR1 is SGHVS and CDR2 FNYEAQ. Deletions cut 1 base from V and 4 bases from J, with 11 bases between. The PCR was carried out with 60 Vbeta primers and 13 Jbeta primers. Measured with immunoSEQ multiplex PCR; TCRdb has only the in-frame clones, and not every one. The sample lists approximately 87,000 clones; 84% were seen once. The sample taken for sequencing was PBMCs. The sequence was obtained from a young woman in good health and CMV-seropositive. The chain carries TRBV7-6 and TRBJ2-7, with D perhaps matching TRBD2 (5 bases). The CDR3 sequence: CASSLDLANYEQYF. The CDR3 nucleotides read TGTGCCAGCAGCTTAGACCTAGCTAATTACGAGCAGTACTTC.